At least ten counts were recorded for the clone carrying this TCR beta chain. This entry comes from a study of regulatory T cells in long-lasting Graves disease. Germline V gene data show CDR1 as DFQATT and CDR2 as SNEGSKA (reference sequence). Trimming took off 1 base at V and 3 bases at J, with 7 bases between the two ends. This CDR3 contains 12 residues. This sample's time point: newly diagnosed GD, antithyroid drugs for less than 3 months. Preparation of the TCR library used RNA extracted from PBMCs. Assembly of TCR beta libraries relied on iRepertoire HTBI primers together with Arm-PCR of CDR3 regions. Using its own MiXCR run on the multiplex PCR reads, TCRdb lists one record per CDR3 protein. The sample gives about 560,000 distinct CDR3 sequences, 16% of which show up once; around 12% is in the top ten. The same specimen was also included in a second study, on T cells in Graves' hyperthyroidism and ophthalmopathy.

The input for sequencing was peripheral blood mononuclear cells (PBMCs), taken at new diagnosis, from a patient treated with antithyroid drugs. The chain links TRBV20-1 to TRBJ2-7; D uncertain. The receptor's source is a man aged 18 to 29 with Graves disease. In DNA form, the CDR3 reads TGCAGTGCTAGAGTACAACACTACGAGCAGTACTTC. Amino acid sequence: CSARVQHYEQYF.